These 27 T cell receptor beta chains were sequenced from one sample in a study of cytomegalovirus exposure and HLA in healthy donors. The repertoire was sequenced with immunoSEQ multiplex PCR; TCRdb's copy has only in-frame clones and lacks some. The sample lists a few hundred thousand clones; around 86% were seen once. The sample comprised PBMCs. Receptors were obtained from a woman aged 18-29 years in good health and CMV-seronegative.

The chain carries TRBV30 and TRBJ2-2, with a weak D call TRBD2 (6 bases). V gave up 3 bases and J gave up 7 bases, with 15 bases separating them. Germline CDR1 reads GTSNPN; CDR2 reads SVGIG (reference sequence). CDR3 size: 14 residues. CDR3 bases: TGTGCCTGGAGGGTACAAAAAGCGGGCGGGGAGCTGTTTTTT. Translated: CAWRVQKAGGELFF.

In nucleotides, the CDR3 is TGCGCCAGCAGCCAAGATTCGGGGGGGGACTATGGCTACACCTTC. It codes for CASSQDSGGDYGYTF. The rearrangement links TRBV4-1 to TRBJ1-2, with D possibly TRBD1 on 5 matching bases. V was clipped by 0 bases and J by 3 bases, with 11 bases between them. Germline loops: CDR1 MGHRA, CDR2 YSYEKL. There are 15 residues in the CDR3.

The chain recombines TRBV6-5 with TRBJ2-3; no reliable D call. CDR1 is MNHEY, CDR2 SVGAGI, per germline. The CDR3 extends over 13 amino acids. The germline V and J ends were trimmed by 5 bases and 4 bases, with 10 bases remaining between them. The CDR3 spells CASSPTWADTQYF. CDR3 coding DNA: TGTGCCAGCAGTCCGACATGGGCAGATACGCAGTATTTT.

The gene calls are TRBV11-2 and TRBJ1-4, with D possibly matching TRBD1 (6 bases). The length of the CDR3 is 16 residues. From germline, CDR1 is SGHAT and CDR2 FQNNGV. V lost 5 bases to trimming and J lost 5 bases, with 18 bases between them. Here the CDR3 DNA reads TGTGCCAGCAGCCTCGCCCCGGCGACAGGAAATGAAAAACTGTTTTTT. This translates into CASSLAPATGNEKLFF.

The chain carries TRBV30 and TRBJ2-3; 7 nucleotides align to TRBD2. Germline V lookup: CDR1 GTSNPN, CDR2 SVGIG (reference sequence). V was pared by 5 bases and J by 7 bases, with 9 bases of the junction left unmatched. The CDR3 length is 13 residues. As DNA, the CDR3 is TGTGCCTGGGACGCGGGGGAACCGAATACGCAGTATTTT. Translated, it gives CAWDAGEPNTQYF. The full variable domain, with the rest looked up from reference TRBV30 and TRBJ2-3, is SQTIHQWPATLVQPVGSPLSLECTVEGTSNPNLYWYRQAAGRGLQLLFYSVGIGQISSEVPQNLSASRPQDRQFILSSKKLLLSDSGFYLCAWDAGEPNTQYFGPGTRLTVL.

The chain employs TRBV13 and TRBJ2-5; 11 bases line up with TRBD2. This CDR3 contains 16 residues. The junction had 8 bases not matched to a gene; V was cut back by 3 bases and J by 5 bases. Germline V gives CDR1 PRHDT, CDR2 FYEKMQ (reference sequence). Here the CDR3 reads CASSLGTSGFTETQYF. The CDR3 nucleotides are TGTGCCAGCAGCTTGGGGACTAGCGGATTTACGGAGACCCAGTACTTC.

V is TRBV27 and J is TRBJ1-2; the D is unclear. Trimming took off 5 bases at V and 0 bases at J, with 4 bases between the two ends. The CDR3 contains 12 residues. Germline lookup yields CDR1 MNHEY and CDR2 SMNVEV (reference sequence). In DNA, the CDR3 is TGTGCCAGCAGTGTAGCTAACTATGGCTACACCTTC. It codes for CASSVANYGYTF.

In this sample, this clone turned up once. The CDR3 coding sequence is TGTGCCAGCAGCTCAGGGCGAGAGACCCAGTACTTC. Translating it yields CASSSGRETQYF. The chain joins TRBV5-4 to TRBJ2-5; possible D gene TRBD1, 5 bases. Germline V lookup: CDR1 SGHNT, CDR2 YYREEE (reference sequence). This CDR3 contains 12 residues. The V end lost 3 bases, the J end lost 4 bases, and 7 bases lay between the germline ends.

V gene TRBV27 combines with J gene TRBJ2-7; 7 bases agree with TRBD2. V lost 5 bases to trimming and J lost 0 bases; unmatched junction nucleotides: 7. The CDR3 has 15 amino acids. CDR1 is MNHEY, CDR2 SMNVEV, per germline (reference sequence). Written as DNA, the CDR3 is TGTGCCAGCAGTCTCCCCGGGGGGAGCTCCTACGAGCAGTACTTC. It specifies CASSLPGGSSYEQYF.

V and J are TRBV2 and TRBJ2-1; TRBD2 matches at 11 bases. V trimming: 5 bases; J trimming: 4 bases; junction bases outside the gene matches: 7. The CDR3 loop spans 16 amino acids. The germline gives CDR1 SNHLY, CDR2 FYNNEI. The CDR3 bases are TGTGCCAGCAGTCCCCCGGGACTAGCGGTATACAATGAGCAGTTCTTC. Protein sequence: CASSPPGLAVYNEQFF.

The J gene is TRBJ2-4, the V gene TRBV7-9, with 11 bases matching TRBD1. The CDR3 contains 12 residues. V dropped 5 bases and J dropped 12; count of bases not matched to a gene: 3. Germline CDR1 is SEHNR and CDR2 is FQNEAQ (reference sequence). The CDR3 is CASSGDRGDQYF. CDR3 sequence (DNA): TGTGCCAGCAGCGGGGACAGGGGGGATCAGTACTTC.

This clone has a handful of counts. Other DNA sequences in this sample translate to the same CDR3. The chain combines TRBV7-9 with TRBJ1-5; no clear D. Germline loops: CDR1 SEHNR, CDR2 FQNEAQ (reference sequence). Trimming took 1 base from V and 0 from J, leaving 7 bases between them. This CDR3 region has 15 residues. The CDR3 nucleotides read TGTGCCAGCAGCTTAGGAGGGTATAGCAATCAGCCCCAGCATTTT. It codes for CASSLGGYSNQPQHF.

The V and J genes are TRBV11-3 and TRBJ2-7; 12 positions match TRBD1. V shed 5 bases and J 5 bases; nucleotides not matched to a gene: 7. The CDR3 is 15 residues long. CDR1 is SGHNT, CDR2 YENEEA, per germline. CDR3 nucleotide sequence: TGTGCCAGCAGCCTAGGGACAGGGGGCACCCACGAGCAGTACTTC. The encoded protein is CASSLGTGGTHEQYF.

The chain combines TRBV19 with TRBJ2-1, with D possibly TRBD2 on 6 matching bases. This CDR3 spans 17 amino acids. Trimming cost V 1 base and J 6 bases, with 19 bases left between them. Germline V gene data show CDR1 as LNHDA and CDR2 as SQIVND (reference sequence). CDR3 DNA: TGTGCCAGTAGTATAGGGGGCGGGACGAATAAGGCCAATGAGCAGTTCTTC. Its protein is CASSIGGGTNKANEQFF.

This clone was detected once. The chain combines TRBV2 with TRBJ2-7; a possible D gene is TRBD2 (6 bases). Germline CDR1 SNHLY, CDR2 FYNNEI. Trimming took off 6 bases at V and 4 bases at J, with 16 bases between the two ends. This CDR3 is 14 amino acids long. The CDR3 DNA reads as TGTGCCAGCAGCGAACAAGGGCGGGAATACGAGCAGTACTTC. Its translation is CASSEQGREYEQYF.

This clone was observed a few times. This rearrangement joins TRBV6-6 to TRBJ1-5; tentative D call: TRBD1 (6 bases). The germline V gene has CDR1 MNHNY and CDR2 SVGAGI (reference sequence). Trimming pared 9 bases from V and 6 bases from J, leaving 15 bases between. The CDR3 sequence is 13 residues long. CDR3 sequence (DNA): TGTGCCAGTTCCGGGGGGGCAGGTCAGCCCCAGCATTTT. It yields the protein CASSGGAGQPQHF.

The J gene is TRBJ1-1, the V gene TRBV25-1, with 7 bases fitting TRBD1. V lost 0 bases, J lost 11 bases, and 6 bases stayed unmatched. The CDR3 contains 13 residues. Germline CDR1 is MGHDK and CDR2 is SYGVNS. The CDR3 here is CASSEYNRGSAFF. Here the CDR3 DNA reads TGTGCCAGCAGTGAATATAACAGGGGAAGCGCTTTCTTT.

This clone was detected once. The rearrangement uses TRBV14 and TRBJ2-1; D might be TRBD1 (8 bases). Trimming cost V 4 bases and J 8 bases, with 12 bases left between them. The CDR3 has 13 amino acids. Germline V gene data show CDR1 as SGHDN and CDR2 as FVKESK. CDR3 in amino acids: CASSPQGGDEQFF. The DNA of the CDR3 is TGTGCCAGCAGCCCACAGGGGGGGGATGAGCAGTTCTTC.

The J gene is TRBJ2-7, the V gene TRBV27, with 15 bases matching TRBD2. The CDR3 length is 18 residues. Losses at the gene ends were 5 bases for V and 1 base for J; bases not matched to a gene: 9. Germline lookup yields CDR1 MNHEY and CDR2 SMNVEV (reference sequence). CDR3 sequence reads: CASSPKGLAGGGSYEQYF. The CDR3 DNA reads as TGTGCCAGCAGTCCCAAGGGACTAGCGGGAGGCGGGTCCTACGAGCAGTACTTC.

The chain combines TRBV5-1 with TRBJ2-1; TRBD1 aligns across 9 bases. This CDR3 comprises 14 residues. Germline-derived CDR1 and CDR2 are SGHRS and YFSETQ. After removal of 3 bases from V and 6 bases from J, the junction contained 4 bases not matched to a gene. The CDR3 spells CASSSGTGINEQFF. CDR3 DNA sequence: TGCGCCAGCAGCTCCGGGACAGGGATCAATGAGCAGTTCTTC. Full variable domain (remainder filled in from reference TRBV5-1 and TRBJ2-1): KAGVTQTPRYLIKTRGQQVTLSCSPISGHRSVSWYQQTPGQGLQFLFEYFSETQRNKGNFPGRFSGRQFSNSRSEMNVSTLELGDSALYLCASSSGTGINEQFFGPGTRLTVL.

This clone came up once. This sequence joins TRBV7-2 and TRBJ2-5; tentatively, D is TRBD1 (5 bases). Germline-derived CDR1 and CDR2 are SGHTA and FQGNSA. V gave up 7 bases and J gave up 2 bases, with 11 bases separating them. The CDR3 is made up of 13 amino acids. As DNA, the CDR3 is TGTGCCAGCACCAGGGAAAGGCAAGAGACCCAGTACTTC. The encoded protein is CASTRERQETQYF. Full variable domain (remainder filled in from reference TRBV7-2 and TRBJ2-5): GAGVSQSPSNKVTEKGKDVELRCDPISGHTALYWYRQSLGQGLEFLIYFQGNSAPDKSGLPSDRFSAERTGGSVSTLTIQRTQQEDSAVYLCASTRERQETQYFGPGTRLLVL.

V is TRBV28 and J is TRBJ1-1, with D unresolved. V was pared by 3 bases and J by 1 base, with 9 bases between. This CDR3 is built from 14 residues. Germline values: CDR1 MDHEN, CDR2 SYDVKM. The CDR3 DNA reads TGTGCCAGCAGTTTCGGGAGGAGGAACACTGAAGCTTTCTTT. This gives the protein CASSFGRRNTEAFF.

The V gene is TRBV5-4, the J gene TRBJ2-7; 11 nucleotides align to TRBD2. CDR3 length: 17 residues. The trim removed 0 bases at V and 3 bases at J, leaving 8 bases unmatched. Germline V gene lookup returns CDR1 SGHNT and CDR2 YYREEE (reference sequence). CDR3 DNA: TGTGCCAGCAGCTTGGCGACTAGCGGGAAGGGCGTCTACGAGCAGTACTTC. It yields the protein CASSLATSGKGVYEQYF. Full variable domain (remainder filled in from reference TRBV5-4 and TRBJ2-7): ETGVTQSPTHLIKTRGQQVTLRCSSQSGHNTVSWYQQALGQGPQFIFQYYREEENGRGNFPPRFSGLQFPNYSSELNVNALELDDSALYLCASSLATSGKGVYEQYFGPGTRLTVT.

The chain has TRBV19 and TRBJ2-1; 9 bases are shared with TRBD2. Losses at the gene ends were 4 bases for V and 4 bases for J; bases not matched to a gene: 5. The CDR3 has 15 amino acids. Looked up from germline, CDR1 is LNHDA and CDR2 is SQIVND (reference sequence). The CDR3 protein is CASSKGAGGYNEQFF. CDR3 coding DNA: TGTGCCAGTAGTAAGGGAGCGGGGGGATACAATGAGCAGTTCTTC.

This chain uses TRBV9 with TRBJ2-5, with a weak D call TRBD2 (6 bases). The CDR3 is 15 residues long. The V and J ends lost 4 bases and 6 bases respectively, with 19 bases between them. Germline-derived CDR1 and CDR2 are SGDLS and YYNGEE. The CDR3 DNA sequence: TGTGCCAGCAGCCTCGGACTGGGGGGAGCAAAGACCCAGTACTTC. It is translated as CASSLGLGGAKTQYF.

The rearrangement uses TRBV25-1 and TRBJ1-4, with D tentatively TRBD1 (6 bases). The CDR3 spans 12 residues. CDR1 is MGHDK and CDR2 is SYGVNS in the germline V gene. V was pared by 7 bases and J by 8 bases, with 11 bases between. CDR3 sequence (DNA): TGTGCCAGCACCAACAGGGAAGAAAAACTGTTTTTT. Protein: CASTNREEKLFF.

This chain joins TRBV29-1 and TRBJ2-3, with TRBD2 matching over 12 bases. The germline V gene has CDR1 SQVTM and CDR2 ANQGSEA. V lost 7 bases to trimming and J lost 0 bases; unmatched junction nucleotides: 5. CDR3 length equals 15 residues. DNA of the CDR3: TGCAGCGGAGGGACTAGCGGGTTTAGCACAGATACGCAGTATTTT. As protein: CSGGTSGFSTDTQYF.